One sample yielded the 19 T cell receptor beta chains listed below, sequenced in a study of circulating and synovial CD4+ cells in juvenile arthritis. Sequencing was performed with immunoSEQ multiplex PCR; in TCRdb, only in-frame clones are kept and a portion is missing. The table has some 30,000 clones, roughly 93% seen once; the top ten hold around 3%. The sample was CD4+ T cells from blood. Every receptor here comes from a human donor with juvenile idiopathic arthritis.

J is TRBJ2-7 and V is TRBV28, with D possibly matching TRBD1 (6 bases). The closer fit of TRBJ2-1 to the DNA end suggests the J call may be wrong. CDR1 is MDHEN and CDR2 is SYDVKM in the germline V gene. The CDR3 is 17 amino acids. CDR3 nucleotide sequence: TGTGCCAGCAGTTCGACAGGATCCACGAGCTCCTACAATGAGCAGTTCTTC. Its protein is CASSSTGSTSSYNEQFF.

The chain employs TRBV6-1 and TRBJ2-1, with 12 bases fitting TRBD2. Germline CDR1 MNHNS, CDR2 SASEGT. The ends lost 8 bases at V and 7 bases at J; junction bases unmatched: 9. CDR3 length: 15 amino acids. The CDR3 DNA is TGTGCCAGCCGCGGACTAGCGGGACCGTCAAATGAGCAGTTCTTC. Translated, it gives CASRGLAGPSNEQFF.

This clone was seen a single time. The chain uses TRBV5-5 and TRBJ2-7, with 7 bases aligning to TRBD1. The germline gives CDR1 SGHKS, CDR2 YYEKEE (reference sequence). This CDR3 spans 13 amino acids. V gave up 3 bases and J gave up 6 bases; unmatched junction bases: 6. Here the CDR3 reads CASSSDRLIEQYF. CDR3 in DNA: TGTGCCAGCAGCTCGGACAGGCTGATCGAGCAGTACTTC.

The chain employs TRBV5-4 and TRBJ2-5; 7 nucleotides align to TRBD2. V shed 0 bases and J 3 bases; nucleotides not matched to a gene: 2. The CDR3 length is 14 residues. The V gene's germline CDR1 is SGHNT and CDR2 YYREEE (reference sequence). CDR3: CASSLVSGEETQYF. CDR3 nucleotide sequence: TGTGCCAGCAGCTTGGTGAGCGGGGAAGAGACCCAGTACTTC.

CDR3 residues: CASSTPGTVTYEQYF. In nucleotides, the CDR3 is TGTGCCAGCAGTACCCCAGGGACAGTCACCTACGAGCAGTACTTC. The rearrangement joins TRBV28 to TRBJ2-7; 7 bases map to TRBD1. V was pared by 5 bases and J by 2 bases, with 9 bases of the junction left unmatched. CDR1 is MDHEN, CDR2 SYDVKM, per germline. The CDR3 consists of 15 residues.

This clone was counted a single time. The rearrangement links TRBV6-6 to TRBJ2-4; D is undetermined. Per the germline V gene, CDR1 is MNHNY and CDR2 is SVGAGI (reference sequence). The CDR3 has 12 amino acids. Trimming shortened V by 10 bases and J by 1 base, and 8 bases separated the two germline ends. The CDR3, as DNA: TGTGCCACTAAGGAGGCCAAAAACATTCAGTACTTC. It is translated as CATKEAKNIQYF.

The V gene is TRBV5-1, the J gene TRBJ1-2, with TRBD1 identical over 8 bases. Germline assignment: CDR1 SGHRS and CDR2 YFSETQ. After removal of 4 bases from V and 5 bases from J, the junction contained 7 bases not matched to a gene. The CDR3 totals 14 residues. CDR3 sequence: CASSREGQVYGYTF. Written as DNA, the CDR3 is TGCGCCAGCAGCCGAGAGGGACAGGTTTATGGCTACACCTTC.

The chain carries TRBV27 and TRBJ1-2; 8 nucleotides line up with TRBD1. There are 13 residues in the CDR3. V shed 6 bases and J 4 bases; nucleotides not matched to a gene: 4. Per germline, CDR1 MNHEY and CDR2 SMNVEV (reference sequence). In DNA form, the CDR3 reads TGTGCCAGCAGCAGGGGGCTTGTCTATGGCTACACCTTC. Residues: CASSRGLVYGYTF.

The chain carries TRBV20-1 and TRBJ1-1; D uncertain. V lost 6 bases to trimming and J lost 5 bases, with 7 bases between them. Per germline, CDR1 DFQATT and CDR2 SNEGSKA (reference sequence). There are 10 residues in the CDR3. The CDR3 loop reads CSAFLTEAFF. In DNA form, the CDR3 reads TGCAGTGCCTTCCTAACTGAAGCTTTCTTT.

The CDR3 loop is CASSQEGGGTKNIQYF. CDR3 sequence (DNA): TGCGCCAGCAGCCAAGAGGGGGGAGGTACCAAAAACATTCAGTACTTC. This sequence joins TRBV4-1 and TRBJ2-4; TRBD2 might be the D (6 bases). Germline V lookup: CDR1 MGHRA, CDR2 YSYEKL. The V gene lost 0 bases and the J gene lost 2 bases, with 11 bases spanning the gap. The CDR3 is 16 amino acids.

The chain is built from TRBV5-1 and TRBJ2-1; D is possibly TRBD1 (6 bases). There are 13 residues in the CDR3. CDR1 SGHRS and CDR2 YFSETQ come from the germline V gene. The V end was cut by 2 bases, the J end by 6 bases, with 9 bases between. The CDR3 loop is CASSFPDSNEQFF. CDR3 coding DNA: TGCGCCAGCAGCTTTCCGGACAGCAATGAGCAGTTCTTC.

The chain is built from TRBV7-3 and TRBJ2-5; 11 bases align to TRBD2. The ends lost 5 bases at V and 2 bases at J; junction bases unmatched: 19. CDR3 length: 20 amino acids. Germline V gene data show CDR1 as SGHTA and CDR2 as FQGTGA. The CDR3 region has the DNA TGTGCCAGCAGCCCACGGGGGCGGCTAGCGGGAGGAAAACGGCAAGAGACCCAGTACTTC. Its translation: CASSPRGRLAGGKRQETQYF.

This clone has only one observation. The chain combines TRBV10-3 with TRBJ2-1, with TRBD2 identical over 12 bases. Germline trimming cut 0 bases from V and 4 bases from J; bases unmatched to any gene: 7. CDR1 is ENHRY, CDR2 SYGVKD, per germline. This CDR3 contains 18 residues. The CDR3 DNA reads TGTGCCATCAGTGAGTCGGACCGCGGACTAGCGGGATACAATGAGCAGTTCTTC. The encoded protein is CAISESDRGLAGYNEQFF.

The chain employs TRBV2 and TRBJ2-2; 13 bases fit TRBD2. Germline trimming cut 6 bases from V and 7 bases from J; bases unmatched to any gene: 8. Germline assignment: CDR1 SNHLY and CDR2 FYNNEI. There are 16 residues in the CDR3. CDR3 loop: CASSILAGGPGGELFF. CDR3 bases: TGTGCCAGCAGCATACTAGCGGGAGGGCCCGGCGGGGAGCTGTTTTTT.

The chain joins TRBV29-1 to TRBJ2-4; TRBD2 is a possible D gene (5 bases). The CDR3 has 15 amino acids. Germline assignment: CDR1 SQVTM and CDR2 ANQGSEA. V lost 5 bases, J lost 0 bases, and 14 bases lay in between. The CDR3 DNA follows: TGCAGCGTTCCTCTGTGGGGAGTAGCCAAAAACATTCAGTACTTC. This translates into CSVPLWGVAKNIQYF.

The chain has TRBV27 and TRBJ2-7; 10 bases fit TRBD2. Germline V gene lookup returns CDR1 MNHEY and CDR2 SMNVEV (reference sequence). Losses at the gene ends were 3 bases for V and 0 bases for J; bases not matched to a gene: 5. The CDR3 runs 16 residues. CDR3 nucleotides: TGTGCCAGCAGTTTTCAGACTAGCGGGCTCTCCTACGAGCAGTACTTC. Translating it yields CASSFQTSGLSYEQYF.

The CDR3 coding sequence is TGTGCCAGTAGTCTAAGACAGGTTGACACCGGGGAGCTGTTTTTT. Translating gives CASSLRQVDTGELFF. This chain joins TRBV19 and TRBJ2-2, with D possibly matching TRBD1 (6 bases). V gave up 5 bases and J gave up 3 bases, with 13 bases separating them. The CDR3 loop spans 15 amino acids. The germline V gene encodes CDR1 LNHDA and CDR2 SQIVND (reference sequence).

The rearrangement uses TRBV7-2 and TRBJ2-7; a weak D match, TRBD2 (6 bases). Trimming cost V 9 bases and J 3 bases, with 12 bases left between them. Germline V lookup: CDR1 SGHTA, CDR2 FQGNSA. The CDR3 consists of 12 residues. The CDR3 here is CASARAGYEQYF. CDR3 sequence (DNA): TGTGCCAGTGCCAGAGCGGGCTACGAGCAGTACTTC.

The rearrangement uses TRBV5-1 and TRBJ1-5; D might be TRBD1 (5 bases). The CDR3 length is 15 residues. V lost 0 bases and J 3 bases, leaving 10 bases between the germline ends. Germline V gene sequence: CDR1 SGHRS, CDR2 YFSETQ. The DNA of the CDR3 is TGCGCCAGCAGCTTGGAGGCAGGGAACAATCAGCCCCAGCATTTT. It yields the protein CASSLEAGNNQPQHF.